The 22 T cell receptor beta chains below come from one sample, sequenced in a study of post-analysis software for immune sequencing data. Study findings and constraints: About five TRBV segments occurring more often in patients than controls included TRBV5-6, TRBV5-1 and TRBV20-1.

Unique molecular identifiers were present in the TCR beta cDNA libraries. TCRdb reprocessed the PCR reads with MiXCR, giving one entry per CDR3 protein. The table includes roughly 730,000 distinct CDR3 sequences, approximately 30% detected once. Antigen specificity for these receptors is unknown. Input material: blood. The receptors shown here come from a girl aged 5 to 17 with multiple sclerosis.

This chain joins TRBV20-1 and TRBJ2-4, with D possibly being TRBD1 (5 bases). Germline V lookup: CDR1 DFQATT, CDR2 SNEGSKA (reference sequence). V lost 4 bases and J 6 bases, leaving 13 bases between the germline ends. This CDR3 is 13 amino acids long. CDR3 sequence (DNA): TGCAGTGCTAAGGGGTACAAAGCAAACATTCAGTACTTC. It translates to CSAKGYKANIQYF.

The chain recombines TRBV7-2 with TRBJ2-3; perhaps TRBD1 as D (5 bases). The CDR3 sequence is 15 residues long. Germline lookup yields CDR1 SGHTA and CDR2 FQGNSA. Deletions cut 2 bases from V and 6 bases from J, with 15 bases between. In DNA form, the CDR3 reads TGTGCCAGCAGCTTAAAGGCCAGGGTTAGCGATACGCAGTATTTT. This encodes CASSLKARVSDTQYF.

With regard to this clonotype: Being one base from a much bigger clone, this may be a read error. The rearrangement links TRBV28 to TRBJ1-2; no clear D. Germline V lookup: CDR1 MDHEN, CDR2 SYDVKM. This CDR3 spans 13 amino acids. CDR3 loop: CTSSFEHSYGYTF. The DNA for the CDR3 is TGTACCAGCAGTTTCGAACACTCCTATGGCTACACCTTC.

The chain has TRBV27 and TRBJ2-1; TRBD2 aligns across 11 bases. CDR3 length: 15 amino acids. The germline gives CDR1 MNHEY, CDR2 SMNVEV (reference sequence). V was clipped by 5 bases and J by 2 bases; unmatched bases: 2. The DNA for the CDR3 is TGTGCCAGCAGTCTTAGCGGGAGGGCCTACAATGAGCAGTTCTTC. Its translation: CASSLSGRAYNEQFF.

The chain employs TRBV20-1 and TRBJ2-3; D unresolved. This CDR3 contains 11 residues. Trimming took off 1 base at V and 7 bases at J, with 6 bases between the two ends. Per the germline V gene, CDR1 is DFQATT and CDR2 is SNEGSKA (reference sequence). The CDR3 here is CSARGPYTQYF. Written as DNA, the CDR3 is TGCAGTGCTAGAGGGCCATATACGCAGTATTTT.

This clonotype was seen more than once but under ten times. Compared with germline, one end of the junction differs, possibly owing to a read error. The chain has TRBV20-1 and TRBJ1-6; D uncertain. Germline-derived CDR1 and CDR2 are DFQATT and SNEGSKA (reference sequence). CDR3 length: 16 residues. The CDR3 loop reads CSARDPTRRGNLPLHF. The CDR3 DNA is TGCAGTGCTAGAGATCCGACCCGGAGAGGGAATTTACCCCTCCACTTT.

Only a few counts were recorded for this clonotype. The chain has TRBV6-5 and TRBJ2-1; 7 nucleotides align to TRBD2. Germline V CDR1 and CDR2: MNHEY, SVGAGI. CDR3 length: 14 residues. Losses at the gene ends were 8 bases for V and 1 base for J; bases not matched to a gene: 5. CDR3 sequence (DNA): TGTGCCAGCCTGGGCGGGAGTTCCTACAATGAGCAGTTCTTC. It specifies CASLGGSSYNEQFF.

The chain combines TRBV9 with TRBJ2-7; TRBD1 might be the D (6 bases). V was shortened by 2 bases and J by 3 bases, with 15 bases between the two germline ends. CDR3 size: 15 residues. Germline assignment: CDR1 SGDLS and CDR2 YYNGEE. The DNA for the CDR3 is TGTGCCAGCAGCGTTGGGGACATATTTTACTACGAGCAGTACTTC. This encodes CASSVGDIFYYEQYF.

This clonotype was seen ten or more times. This CDR3 is CSAEFLELGGYTF. DNA for the CDR3: TGCAGCGCCGAATTCCTGGAATTGGGCGGCTACACCTTC. V and J are TRBV29-1 and TRBJ1-2; D call uncertain. Germline V lookup: CDR1 SQVTM, CDR2 ANQGSEA. The CDR3 extends over 13 amino acids. V was shortened by 7 bases and J by 8 bases, with 20 bases between the two germline ends.

The chain links TRBV4-1 to TRBJ1-6, with D unclear. The germline V and J ends were trimmed by 0 bases and 11 bases, with 14 bases remaining between them. The CDR3 sequence is 15 residues long. CDR1 and CDR2 (germline): MGHRA, YSYEKL. CDR3 DNA: TGCGCCAGCAGCCAAGAGCCGGATGGGCATCCACCCCTCCACTTT. Its translation: CASSQEPDGHPPLHF.

The V call is TRBV20-1, the J call TRBJ2-5, with 11 bases aligning to TRBD2. The J call may not be correct, given that the DNA end is closer to TRBJ2-7. Germline CDR1 and CDR2: DFQATT and SNEGSKA (reference sequence). This CDR3 has 13 amino acids. The CDR3 protein is CSAGTSGYYEQYF. The CDR3 bases are TGCAGTGCTGGGACTAGCGGATACTACGAGCAGTACTTC.

The V and J genes are TRBV7-2 and TRBJ2-1, with D possibly being TRBD2 (5 bases). CDR1 is SGHTA and CDR2 is FQGNSA in the germline V gene. This CDR3 comprises 15 residues. The V end was cut by 0 bases, the J end by 8 bases, with 14 bases between. CDR3 region: CASSLAPGVSYEQFF. DNA for the CDR3: TGTGCCAGCAGCTTAGCGCCCGGGGTAAGCTATGAGCAGTTCTTC.

The rearrangement joins TRBV9 to TRBJ2-7; the D gene is possibly TRBD2 (5 bases). The V end was cut by 0 bases, the J end by 4 bases, with 14 bases between. Germline-derived CDR1 and CDR2 are SGDLS and YYNGEE. This CDR3 has 15 amino acids. The CDR3 bases are TGTGCCAGCAGCGTAGCTTATAGCGAGACTTACGAGCAGTACTTC. Protein product: CASSVAYSETYEQYF.

For this clonotype: A read error is possible here, since a much larger clone lies one base away. The J gene is TRBJ2-7, the V gene TRBV7-2; perhaps TRBD2 as D (6 bases). Germline lookup yields CDR1 SGHTA and CDR2 FQGNSA. V lost 2 bases and J lost 3, with 14 bases in between. The CDR3 has 15 amino acids. CDR3 in DNA: TGTGCCAGCAGCTTATGGCAGGGAGGCTGCTACGAGCAGTACTTC. Its protein is CASSLWQGGCYEQYF.

The chain combines TRBV20-1 with TRBJ2-7; TRBD1 matches at 9 bases. The CDR3 runs 14 residues. V lost 1 base to trimming and J lost 2 bases; unmatched junction nucleotides: 3. Germline CDR1 is DFQATT and CDR2 is SNEGSKA (reference sequence). CDR3 sequence: CSARGGDRAYEQYF. The DNA for the CDR3 is TGCAGTGCTAGAGGAGGGGACAGGGCCTACGAGCAGTACTTC.

This clonotype was counted only a few times. CDR3 region: CSGFGTSGNYEQYF. CDR3 bases: TGCAGTGGGTTTGGGACGTCTGGAAACTACGAGCAGTACTTC. The rearrangement uses TRBV20-1 and TRBJ2-7; D assignment may be TRBD1 or TRBD2 (5 bases each). CDR3 length equals 14 residues. V was clipped by 7 bases and J by 3 bases, with 19 bases between them. Looked up from germline, CDR1 is DFQATT and CDR2 is SNEGSKA (reference sequence).

The table lists this clonotype with many counts. V usage is TRBV7-9 and J usage is TRBJ2-5, with 9 positions matching TRBD2. There are 15 residues in the CDR3. In germline, CDR1 is SEHNR, CDR2 FQNEAQ (reference sequence). V was pared by 5 bases and J by 2 bases, with 6 bases of the junction left unmatched. This chain's CDR3 is CASSPTSGPQETQYF. The CDR3 DNA reads TGTGCCAGCAGCCCGACTAGCGGCCCACAAGAGACCCAGTACTTC.

The chain recombines TRBV27 with TRBJ1-2; 7 bases fit TRBD1. Germline V CDR1 and CDR2: MNHEY, SMNVEV (reference sequence). This CDR3 has 13 amino acids. V shed 4 bases, J shed 5 bases, and the junction held 4 bases outside the gene matches. The CDR3 spells CASSSQGIYGYTF. The CDR3 bases are TGTGCCAGCAGTTCACAGGGGATATATGGCTACACCTTC.

The rearrangement uses TRBV7-8 and TRBJ1-2; 10 bases are shared with TRBD1. V gave up 5 bases and J gave up 8 bases; unmatched junction bases: 11. The CDR3 is 15 amino acids. In germline, CDR1 is SGHVS, CDR2 FQNEAQ. CDR3 residues: CASSPKTGGEEGYTF. The DNA for the CDR3 is TGTGCCAGCAGCCCGAAGACAGGGGGCGAGGAAGGCTACACCTTC.

This clonotype came up a few times. J is TRBJ2-5 and V is TRBV24-1; TRBD1 might be the D (6 bases). Trimming pared 5 bases from V and 5 bases from J, leaving 20 bases between. CDR1 is KGHDR and CDR2 is SFDVKD in the germline V gene. CDR3 length: 16 residues. The CDR3 nucleotides read TGTGCCACCAGTGGGAGTGGGCAGGGGCGCCAGGAGACCCAGTACTTC. Encoded protein: CATSGSGQGRQETQYF.

This clonotype was found many times. This chain joins TRBV20-1 and TRBJ1-6; TRBD1 matches at 7 bases. This CDR3 is built from 17 residues. Trimming cost V 4 bases and J 1 base; bases outside gene matches: 10. Per the germline V gene, CDR1 is DFQATT and CDR2 is SNEGSKA (reference sequence). CDR3 bases: TGCAGTGCTACGTCCACAGGGGTGGGGTCCTATAATTCACCCCTCCACTTT. It codes for CSATSTGVGSYNSPLHF.

In its sample, this clonotype was seen many times. The chain employs TRBV4-1 and TRBJ2-3, with D tentatively TRBD1 (6 bases). Trimming took 1 base from V and 8 from J, leaving 22 bases between them. This CDR3 spans 17 amino acids. The germline CDR1 and CDR2 sequences are MGHRA and YSYEKL. Here the CDR3 reads CASSQGVLGAVSPTQYF. In DNA, the CDR3 is TGCGCCAGCAGCCAAGGTGTGTTGGGGGCCGTCAGCCCTACGCAGTATTTT.